This entry lists 15 T cell receptor beta chains sequenced from one sample in a study of T cell repertoires in cytomegalovirus infection. TCRdb analysed the reads with MiXCR anew, one entry per CDR3 protein. The profile shows under 200,000 distinct CDR3 sequences, less than 9.5% of them singletons. Sequenced input: PBMCs. Receptors originate from a human donor in good health (CMV status not recorded). Some clones in this sample may be carry-over from other donors' samples.

The V gene is TRBV7-6, the J gene TRBJ1-1, with D maybe TRBD1 (5 bases). V lost 2 bases and J lost 3, with 10 bases in between. The CDR3 extends over 14 amino acids. The germline gives CDR1 SGHVS, CDR2 FNYEAQ. CDR3 protein: CASSLLGRHTEAFF. The CDR3 DNA sequence: TGTGCCAGCAGCTTACTGGGACGTCACACTGAAGCTTTCTTT.

This clonotype was counted ten times or more. The V call is TRBV28, the J call TRBJ2-5; 9 nucleotides align to TRBD2. Germline V gene data show CDR1 as MDHEN and CDR2 as SYDVKM. This CDR3 is built from 21 residues. Trimming took 8 bases from V and 0 from J; bases not matched to a gene: 25. The CDR3 sequence: CASGFPRLKEAGGPYQETQYF. DNA of the CDR3: TGTGCCAGCGGATTCCCGCGCCTGAAGGAGGCGGGAGGGCCCTACCAAGAGACCCAGTACTTC.

Concerning this clonotype: A single base separates this from a much larger clone, so it may be a read error. The genes are TRBV7-2 and TRBJ1-5; weak D call: TRBD1 (6 bases). V was pared by 4 bases and J by 4 bases, with 11 bases between. The CDR3 is 14 residues long. Germline V gene lookup returns CDR1 SGHTA and CDR2 FQGNSA. CDR3 bases: TGTGCCAGCAGCTCCGGGACACCGAATCAGCCCCAGCATTTT. It encodes CASSSGTPNQPQHF.

The chain recombines TRBV12-3 or TRBV12-4 with TRBJ2-4; 7 positions match TRBD1. The CDR3 is made up of 17 amino acids. The V and J ends lost 0 bases and 7 bases, in that order; junction bases with no gene match: 12. For the CDR3, the DNA is TGTGCCAGCAGTTTAGCGCATTCAGGGGGTGGGATCAACATTCAGTACTTC. Translated: CASSLAHSGGGINIQYF.

This chain links TRBV5-1 with TRBJ1-5; D gene uncertain. Germline CDR1 and CDR2: SGHRS and YFSETQ. The V end lost 4 bases, the J end lost 1 base, and 18 bases lay between the germline ends. The CDR3 loop spans 17 amino acids. The CDR3 nucleotides are TGCGCCAGCAGCCCGTTAGACTCGTCCCAAAGCAATCAGCCCCAGCATTTT. Its protein is CASSPLDSSQSNQPQHF.

This chain uses TRBV20-1 with TRBJ1-5, with 10 bases fitting TRBD1. J was trimmed by 7 bases and V by 6 bases; bases with no gene match: 9. Germline lookup yields CDR1 DFQATT and CDR2 SNEGSKA (reference sequence). The CDR3 has 14 residues. The CDR3: CSALEGQGRQPQHF. In nucleotides, the CDR3 is TGCAGTGCGCTTGAGGGACAGGGGAGACAGCCCCAGCATTTT.

This clonotype was counted many times. The J gene is TRBJ1-1, the V gene TRBV7-8; D might be TRBD1 (6 bases). Looked up from germline, CDR1 is SGHVS and CDR2 is FQNEAQ. The V end was cut by 2 bases, the J end by 0 bases, with 10 bases between. This CDR3 contains 15 residues. The CDR3 loop is CASSLRSGVNTEAFF. CDR3 bases: TGTGCCAGCAGCTTAAGGTCAGGGGTGAACACTGAAGCTTTCTTT.

The V gene is TRBV27, the J gene TRBJ2-1; D remains ambiguous. Germline V gene lookup returns CDR1 MNHEY and CDR2 SMNVEV (reference sequence). The CDR3 is 16 amino acids. V lost 0 bases, J lost 8 bases, and 17 bases lay in between. CDR3 sequence: CASSLSSLGFRDEQFF. Here the CDR3 DNA reads TGTGCCAGCAGTTTATCATCATTGGGGTTCCGGGATGAGCAGTTCTTC.

This clonotype was counted between two and nine times. This rearrangement joins TRBV24-1 to TRBJ2-1; D is tentatively TRBD1 or TRBD2 (7 bases each). This CDR3 is built from 17 residues. CDR1 and CDR2 (germline): KGHDR, SFDVKD. V gave up 2 bases and J gave up 5 bases, with 18 bases separating them. The CDR3 DNA reads TGTGCCACCAGTGATTGGGGGGGACAGTCGGTCCACAATGAGCAGTTCTTC. Encoded protein: CATSDWGGQSVHNEQFF.

This clonotype was detected many times. V is TRBV7-2 and J is TRBJ1-6, with D hard to call. Germline V gene lookup returns CDR1 SGHTA and CDR2 FQGNSA. There are 15 residues in the CDR3. Trimming took off 2 bases at V and 7 bases at J, with 12 bases between the two ends. CDR3 amino acids: CASSLYHSSNSPLHF. DNA of the CDR3: TGTGCCAGCAGCTTATATCACAGTTCGAATTCACCCCTCCACTTT.

This clonotype appeared a few times. The rearrangement links TRBV19 to TRBJ1-1; TRBD1 is a possible D gene (5 bases). V was shortened by 7 bases and J by 0 bases, with 9 bases between the two germline ends. Germline assignment: CDR1 LNHDA and CDR2 SQIVND (reference sequence). The CDR3 is 13 amino acids. CDR3 in amino acids: CASTFRVNTEAFF. For the CDR3, the DNA is TGTGCCAGTACCTTCAGGGTGAACACTGAAGCTTTCTTT.

In its sample, this clonotype was seen a few times. The V and J genes are TRBV28 and TRBJ2-1, with 7 nucleotides matching TRBD1. This CDR3 spans 15 amino acids. V dropped 2 bases and J dropped 8; count of bases not matched to a gene: 9. CDR1 is MDHEN and CDR2 is SYDVKM in the germline V gene. CDR3 loop: CASSLLGTAGHEQFF. For the CDR3, the DNA is TGTGCCAGCAGTTTACTAGGGACAGCTGGTCATGAGCAGTTCTTC.

This clonotype was observed a few times. The rearrangement uses TRBV2 and TRBJ2-1, with 8 bases matching TRBD2. Per the germline V gene, CDR1 is SNHLY and CDR2 is FYNNEI. The trim removed 6 bases at V and 7 bases at J, leaving 8 bases unmatched. This CDR3 spans 14 amino acids. In DNA, the CDR3 is TGTGCCAGCAGGACCGGGGGGGCCTGGAATGAGCAGTTCTTC. It encodes CASRTGGAWNEQFF.

To note about this clonotype: With a much larger clone just one base away, this may be a read error. V usage is TRBV19 and J usage is TRBJ1-2; D remains ambiguous. This CDR3 is built from 14 residues. Germline assignment: CDR1 LNHDA and CDR2 SQIVND (reference sequence). Trimming stripped 3 bases from V and 6 bases from J, with 14 bases between. The CDR3 here is CASSIQAIQHGYTF. For the CDR3, the DNA is TGTGCCAGTAGTATCCAAGCTATTCAACATGGCTACACCTTC.

The rearrangement links TRBV20-1 to TRBJ1-1; TRBD1 matches at 7 bases. Per the germline V gene, CDR1 is DFQATT and CDR2 is SNEGSKA (reference sequence). The CDR3 contains 12 residues. The junction had 6 bases not matched to a gene; V was cut back by 5 bases and J by 6 bases. DNA for the CDR3: TGCAGTGCTGACAGGGAGCCGGCTGAAGCTTTCTTT. As protein: CSADREPAEAFF.